This entry features one TCR beta chain sequence. Its target is not known. PCR amplification relied on 60 Vbeta primers (plus 13 Jbeta primers). The protocol was immunoSEQ multiplex PCR, while the TCRdb copy is restricted to in-frame clones and leaves out a portion. The sample holds more than 20,000 clones, roughly 73% seen once. The entry originates in a study of cytomegalovirus exposure and HLA in healthy donors. Study background: Approximately 85 million unique TCRs from HLA-typed donors were held in an early release of data. Overall study results and limits: Previously analyzed data showed that most TCR beta V segments were productive at a frequency of about 90% or about 30%. TCR beta V- and J-gene trimming was later associated with a missense DCLRE1C variant.

CDR1 and CDR2 from the germline V gene are SGDLS and YYNGEE. V was shortened by 4 bases and J by 5 bases, with 12 bases between the two germline ends. CDR3 length equals 13 residues. Sequencing was performed on PBMCs. This receptor was identified in a male donor in good health and CMV-seronegative. This chain joins TRBV9 and TRBJ2-5; weak D call: TRBD2 (5 bases). The CDR3 loop reads CASSPNSGETQYF. The CDR3 nucleotides read TGTGCCAGCAGCCCGAACTCGGGGGAGACCCAGTACTTC.